This entry features one T cell receptor beta chain sequence. Its specificity is not known. The sample belongs to a study of beta chain features in type 1 diabetes. Sorting with CD45RO/CCR7/CD25/CD127/CD95/CD27 yielded naive, central memory, regulatory and stem-like memory CD4+ cells. The sequenced template was cDNA made from the entire isolated RNA. The average read count of naive, central memory and regulatory T cell samples was approximately 3.9 million. Here immunoSEQ multiplex PCR was the method, and the copy in TCRdb shows in-frame clones only, minus some. Counted here are roughly 230,000 clones, 9.6% occurring once; the ten biggest clones make up 0.034%. Study-wide findings and caveats: The study found that naive, central memory and Treg TCRB repertoires appeared more similar in patients than in healthy donors. The study found moderately but significantly shorter TCRB CDR3s in all four CD4+ subsets of Type 1 diabetes patients.

This receptor was taken from a woman younger than 30 in good health. The sample consisted of naive CD4+ T cells from blood.

CDR3 sequence (DNA): TGTGCCAGCAGCCTGAAGGGAGCGAACACTGAAGCTTTCTTT. Protein: CASSLKGANTEAFF. The chain carries TRBV7-9 and TRBJ1-1; no definite D call. V shed 5 bases and J shed 1 base, with 11 bases lying between them. The germline V gene encodes CDR1 SEHNR and CDR2 FQNEAQ (reference sequence). The CDR3 sequence is 14 residues long.